This T cell receptor beta chain emerged from a study of blood T cell repertoires in COVID-19. Study-level information: Acute and convalescent COVID-19 specimens originated in the United States, Italy and Spain. Sources were T cells, B-cell-depleted T cells, or PBMCs; the material itself was cDNA or gDNA.

The germline V gene encodes CDR1 SGHTS and CDR2 YDEGEE. The ends were cut back, 6 bases at V and 10 bases at J, with 17 bases in the middle. The CDR3 is 13 residues long. Original processing notes: Estimated nucleated cell counts came from reference gene primer amplification. The assay was immunoSEQ multiplex PCR, and TCRdb's table has in-frame clones only and misses some. The D gene and trimming were derived from the DNA, and the V and J assignments and clone size from that table. The sample includes 80,000 to 95,000 clones, around 85% of them seen just once. Sequencing used peripheral blood. The clonotype comes from a human donor in a cohort sampled during active COVID-19. The chain uses TRBV5-8 and TRBJ2-1, with a weak D call TRBD2 (5 bases). Here the CDR3 reads CASTQWQRGEQFF. In nucleotides, the CDR3 is TGTGCCAGCACCCAGTGGCAAAGAGGGGAGCAGTTCTTC.